What follows are 24 T cell receptor beta chains derived from one specimen sequenced in a study of blood T cell repertoires in COVID-19. The protocol was immunoSEQ multiplex PCR, while the TCRdb copy is restricted to in-frame clones and leaves out a portion. The data contain over 100,000 clones, around 89% of them seen just once; the ten biggest clones take up around 4.2%. The sequenced sample consisted of peripheral blood. The receptors originated from a man aged 60-69 years with COVID-19, enrolled during active disease.

This rearrangement joins TRBV3-1 (or the pseudogene TRBV3-2) to TRBJ1-2; no clear D gene. The CDR3 spans 12 residues. The ends were cut back, 1 base at V and 8 bases at J, with 8 bases in the middle. CDR1 LGHDT and CDR2 YNNKEL come from the germline V gene (reference sequence). In DNA, the CDR3 is TGTGCCAGCAGCCAAGCGGAGGTCGGCTACACCTTC. Translated: CASSQAEVGYTF.

This clone was seen a handful of times. The chain has TRBV9 and TRBJ2-2; possibly TRBD2 for D (5 bases). V lost 0 bases, J lost 3 bases, and 6 bases lay in between. The germline gives CDR1 SGDLS, CDR2 YYNGEE. The length of the CDR3 is 14 residues. CDR3 DNA: TGTGCCAGCAGCGTAGGAGGGTACACCGGGGAGCTGTTTTTT. Protein sequence: CASSVGGYTGELFF.

The chain carries TRBV30 and TRBJ1-5; no clear D gene. CDR1 is GTSNPN, CDR2 SVGIG, per germline (reference sequence). The CDR3 consists of 17 residues. Deletions cut 1 base from V and 2 bases from J, with 18 bases between. Here the CDR3 DNA reads TGTGCCTGGAGTGCGTTCCTCGGAGATCGGGGCAATCAGCCCCAGCATTTT. Its translation is CAWSAFLGDRGNQPQHF.

This clone was found once. The junction differs from germline at one of its ends, possibly a read error. The J gene is TRBJ1-5, the V gene TRBV15; D uncertain. The CDR3 is made up of 16 amino acids. The V gene's germline CDR1 is LNHNV and CDR2 YYDKDF (reference sequence). The CDR3 nucleotides read TGTGCCACCAGCGGAGAGACATCTCCAAGCAATCAGCCCCAGCATTTT. This codes for CATSGETSPSNQPQHF.

The chain combines TRBV6-2 or TRBV6-3 with TRBJ2-7; 7 nucleotides agree with TRBD1. CDR1 MNHEY and CDR2 SVGEGT come from the germline V gene. V was pared by 5 bases and J by 4 bases, with 11 bases of the junction left unmatched. The CDR3 runs 15 residues. The CDR3 loop reads CASSLGQVGKYEQYF. CDR3 nucleotides: TGTGCCAGCAGTCTTGGACAGGTCGGGAAATACGAGCAGTACTTC.

The table lists this clone with a few counts. This chain links TRBV5-1 with TRBJ1-1; D is possibly TRBD1 (5 bases). The CDR3 has 14 amino acids. Germline V gene data show CDR1 as SGHRS and CDR2 as YFSETQ. The V end was cut by 2 bases, the J end by 5 bases, with 13 bases between. For the CDR3, the DNA is TGCGCCAGCAGCTTTGGGGGGATCGGGACTGAAGCTTTCTTT. This gives the protein CASSFGGIGTEAFF.

J is TRBJ1-5 and V is TRBV7-6; D is uncertain. In germline, CDR1 is SGHVS, CDR2 FNYEAQ. The CDR3 is 15 amino acids. Deletions cut 0 bases from V and 3 bases from J, with 9 bases between. The CDR3 region is CASSLAEGSNQPQHF. As DNA, the CDR3 is TGTGCCAGCAGCTTAGCGGAGGGCTCCAATCAGCCCCAGCATTTT.

V and J are TRBV19 and TRBJ2-6; 9 bases align to TRBD1. Trimming removed 4 bases from V and 0 bases from J; junction bases left unmatched: 4. The CDR3 has 17 amino acids. The germline CDR1 and CDR2 sequences are LNHDA and SQIVND (reference sequence). CDR3: CASSNPGQGSGANVLTF. Written as DNA, the CDR3 is TGTGCCAGTAGTAACCCGGGACAGGGCTCTGGGGCCAACGTCCTGACTTTC.

The V and J genes are TRBV9 and TRBJ1-2; D gene ambiguous. The CDR3 is 19 amino acids. Germline loops: CDR1 SGDLS, CDR2 YYNGEE. The V and J ends lost 0 bases and 0 bases respectively, with 21 bases between them. Here the CDR3 reads CASSVVDPLTFEANYGYTF. CDR3 sequence (DNA): TGTGCCAGCAGCGTAGTCGATCCCTTAACATTCGAAGCTAACTATGGCTACACCTTC.

The chain combines TRBV30 with TRBJ1-2; no reliable D call. V dropped 3 bases and J dropped 0 bases, with 5 bases sitting between them. CDR3 length: 12 amino acids. From germline, CDR1 is GTSNPN and CDR2 SVGIG (reference sequence). The CDR3 nucleotides read TGTGCCTGGAGCACAGCTAACTATGGCTACACCTTC. Encoded protein: CAWSTANYGYTF.

This sequence joins TRBV11-2 and TRBJ2-3; 8 bases are a match to TRBD2. Germline values: CDR1 SGHAT, CDR2 FQNNGV. With 5 bases clipped from V and 2 bases from J, the junction kept 6 bases outside the gene matches. The CDR3 extends over 15 amino acids. CDR3 protein: CASSLGGGPTDTQYF. CDR3 coding DNA: TGTGCCAGCAGCCTAGGCGGGGGGCCCACAGATACGCAGTATTTT. The whole variable domain, filled in from reference TRBV11-2 and TRBJ2-3, reads EAGVAQSPRYKIIEKRQSVAFWCNPISGHATLYWYQQILGQGPKLLIQFQNNGVVDDSQLPKDRFSAERLKGVDSTLKIQPAKLEDSAVYLCASSLGGGPTDTQYFGPGTRLTVL.

J is TRBJ2-4 and V is TRBV3-1 (or the pseudogene TRBV3-2); the D gene is possibly TRBD1 (6 bases). V was cut by 4 bases and J by 1 base, with 14 bases left in between. Looked up from germline, CDR1 is LGHDT and CDR2 is YNNKEL (reference sequence). The CDR3 is made up of 16 amino acids. The DNA for the CDR3 is TGTGCCAGCAGCCGAGAGGCCCAGGGGGCCAAAAACATTCAGTACTTC. This gives the protein CASSREAQGAKNIQYF.

This clone showed up just once. The chain joins TRBV7-2 to TRBJ1-5; D not certain. The CDR3 spans 13 residues. Between the trimmed V and J ends, which lost 0 bases and 6 bases, there was a span of 6 bases. Germline values: CDR1 SGHTA, CDR2 FQGNSA. CDR3 loop: CASSLAPFQPQHF. The CDR3 region has the DNA TGTGCCAGCAGCTTAGCCCCGTTTCAGCCCCAGCATTTT.

The chain couples TRBV4-2 to TRBJ2-7; TRBD2 aligns across 9 bases. This CDR3 contains 16 residues. Per germline, CDR1 LGHNA and CDR2 YNFKEQ. Trimming took 0 bases from V and 2 from J; bases not matched to a gene: 5. CDR3 region: CASSQDPTSGTYEQYF. The CDR3 DNA sequence: TGTGCCAGCAGCCAAGATCCGACTAGCGGAACCTACGAGCAGTACTTC.

This sequence joins TRBV7-9 and TRBJ1-3, with TRBD1 as a possible D gene (6 bases). Germline V gene sequence: CDR1 SEHNR, CDR2 FQNEAQ (reference sequence). The length of the CDR3 is 17 residues. V was shortened by 0 bases and J by 0 bases, with 12 bases between the two germline ends. In DNA form, the CDR3 reads TGTGCCAGCAGCTTAGCGGGTCTCAGGGGCTCTGGAAACACCATATATTTT. This gives the protein CASSLAGLRGSGNTIYF.

V and J are TRBV5-1 and TRBJ1-3; 10 bases match TRBD1. CDR3 length equals 18 residues. The J segment lost 0 bases and the V segment lost 0 bases, leaving 6 bases of the junction unmatched. The germline gives CDR1 SGHRS, CDR2 YFSETQ. CDR3 sequence reads: CASSLGDRGPLSGNTIYF. The CDR3 DNA sequence: TGCGCCAGCAGCTTGGGGGACAGGGGCCCACTCTCTGGAAACACCATATATTTT.

The chain has TRBV3-1 (or the pseudogene TRBV3-2) and TRBJ1-5, with D unresolved. The CDR3 has 15 residues. Germline-derived CDR1 and CDR2 are LGHDT and YNNKEL (reference sequence). Trimming shortened V by 1 base and J by 2 bases, and 9 bases separated the two germline ends. The CDR3 sequence: CASSQGRGGNQPQHF. As DNA, the CDR3 is TGTGCCAGCAGCCAAGGGCGGGGTGGCAATCAGCCCCAGCATTTT.

This clone showed up just once. The rearrangement links TRBV2 to TRBJ1-1; D is perhaps TRBD1 (5 bases). Trimming removed 9 bases from V and 1 base from J, with 12 bases in between. The CDR3 loop spans 13 amino acids. Germline assignment: CDR1 SNHLY and CDR2 FYNNEI. The CDR3 is CASTGLTNTEAFF. The DNA of the CDR3 is TGTGCCAGTACGGGACTCACGAACACTGAAGCTTTCTTT.

The chain carries TRBV6-1 and TRBJ1-2; 9 bases are shared with TRBD1. CDR1 MNHNS and CDR2 SASEGT come from the germline V gene. J lost 2 bases, V lost 1 base, and 5 bases had no gene match. This CDR3 is 16 amino acids long. The CDR3 coding sequence is TGTGCCAGCAGTGAAGAGGGACAGGGTGACAACTATGGCTACACCTTC. It yields the protein CASSEEGQGDNYGYTF.

In this sample, this clone turned up once. V usage is TRBV2 and J usage is TRBJ1-1; no clear D gene. The germline V and J ends were trimmed by 3 bases and 5 bases, with 10 bases remaining between them. CDR1 is SNHLY and CDR2 is FYNNEI in the germline V gene. The CDR3 contains 13 residues. In nucleotides, the CDR3 is TGTGCCAGCAGTGAGGAGGGAGTTACTGAAGCTTTCTTT. Its protein product is CASSEEGVTEAFF.

The chain couples TRBV18 to TRBJ1-4; 9 bases fit TRBD1. This CDR3 comprises 15 residues. The germline V gene has CDR1 KGHSH and CDR2 LQKENI. V lost 3 bases and J lost 5; bases outside the gene matches: 4. The CDR3 DNA sequence: TGTGCCAGCTCACCTACCGGGACAGGGAATGAAAAACTGTTTTTT. This sequence encodes CASSPTGTGNEKLFF.

The rearrangement joins TRBV19 to TRBJ2-2; TRBD2 might be the D (5 bases). V was shortened by 2 bases and J by 6 bases, with 13 bases between the two germline ends. The CDR3 has 15 amino acids. Germline CDR1 and CDR2: LNHDA and SQIVND (reference sequence). The CDR3 nucleotides read TGTGCCAGTAGTATATCCGGGGTAAGCGCCGGGGAGCTGTTTTTT. This sequence encodes CASSISGVSAGELFF.

The chain joins TRBV18 to TRBJ1-1; 8 nucleotides line up with TRBD1. The CDR3 contains 15 residues. J was trimmed by 1 base and V by 3 bases; bases with no gene match: 4. The germline gives CDR1 KGHSH, CDR2 LQKENI. CDR3 in amino acids: CASSPRQGWNTEAFF. CDR3 nucleotide sequence: TGTGCCAGCTCACCCCGACAGGGGTGGAACACTGAAGCTTTCTTT.

The rearrangement joins TRBV7-2 to TRBJ2-2; D is possibly TRBD1 (6 bases). The CDR3 runs to 17 residues. The V gene's germline CDR1 is SGHTA and CDR2 FQGNSA. With 3 bases removed from V and 0 bases from J, the gap between germline ends came to 14 bases. The CDR3 DNA reads as TGTGCCAGCAGCTTCCTAACCGGGACAACGAACACCGGGGAGCTGTTTTTT. Protein: CASSFLTGTTNTGELFF.